This T cell receptor beta chain was recorded in a study of blood T cell repertoires in COVID-19. The CDR3 totals 14 residues. V was clipped by 6 bases and J by 5 bases, with 16 bases between them. CDR1 and CDR2 from the germline V gene are MDHEN and SYDVKM. Per the original data handling: Amplification of reference gene primers was used by the study to estimate nucleated cell counts. Profiled with immunoSEQ multiplex PCR; TCRdb holds only in-frame clones, not every one. Clone size and the V and J calls come from that table; the DNA yielded D and trimming. The sample has 250,000 or so clones; about 90% are singletons.

The sequenced sample was PBMCs or T cells enriched from blood (not recorded which). The chain has TRBV28 and TRBJ1-1, with D possibly matching TRBD1 (6 bases). This sequence was found in a man aged 45-65 years who had been exposed to COVID-19. CDR3: CASSLNYRVTEAFF. The CDR3 bases are TGTGCCAGCAGCCTCAACTACAGGGTAACTGAAGCTTTCTTT.